This TCR beta chain was sequenced for a study of a mutant IDH1 vaccine in newly diagnosed glioma (dated by TCRdb to about 2021). General notes on the study: Eight vaccinations were administered to patients in weeks 1, 3, 5, 7, 11, 15, 19 and 23, corresponding to visits V03 through V10. Peripheral blood samples were drawn at six visits, namely V03 (baseline), V05, V07, V10, V12 and V13. Of the approximately 30 treated patients, about 62% were male and 37.5% were female, and the mean age was 40.4 years. For exploratory analyses, about two dozen treated patients had longitudinal TCRB deep sequencing done wherever samples were available. Vaccination was initiated 4-6 weeks after radiotherapy alone, or concurrently with temozolomide cycles in the chemotherapy-containing groups. Prior to enrollment, patients had been given standard therapy consisting of radiotherapy alone, temozolomide alone, or radiochemotherapy with temozolomide, with the combination given to most patients. The investigation overall reported the following: Pseudoprogression appeared unrelated to alterations in the top peripheral T cell clonotypes detected by TCRB sequencing. Immune responses induced by the vaccine were seen in roughly 92% of patients across multiple MHC alleles. It was noted by the authors that analyses of patient blood samples could not be reproduced owing to sample limitations. PBMC samples for TCRB deep sequencing were selected based on availability.

The method was the immunoSEQ multiplex PCR assay. Rearranged TCR beta chain sequences were amplified using the hsTCRB Kit according to the manufacturer's protocol. An Illumina MiSeq was used to sequence the TCRB libraries. For the original study's pipeline: Demultiplexing, trimming and gene mapping were performed with the kit vendor's proprietary platform. What TCRdb holds here is the immuneACCESS table cut down to in-frame rearrangements. Part of the clones is not present; checked against another copy, under half of the missing clones reflect an unresolved V gene, and the others are unexplained. D and trimming come from the DNA, and the V and J calls and clone size come from that table. The sample yields about 81,000 clones; 75% to 85% were counted once. The ten largest account for under 2.5% of the sample. Concerning this clone: Its binding antigen is unknown. It has no much larger one-base neighbor in the sample; base qualities were not kept.

Inclusive of the bounding cysteine and phenylalanine, the CDR3 is 13 residues long. Solely the CDR3 DNA is kept, with 39 bases framed from the first base. Based on the germline V gene (reference sequence), the CDR1 and CDR2 sequences are SEHNR and FQNEAQ. The V end loses 1 base and the J end loses 4 bases, and a stretch of 5 bases separates them. This specimen's time point label, interpreted: week 23, last vaccination. Every vaccine dose consisted of 300 ug of a 20-mer mutant IDH1 peptide in Montanide, administered subcutaneously together with topical imiquimod. All donors had newly diagnosed IDH1-mutant astrocytomas of WHO grade 3 or 4 that showed loss of nuclear ATRX. The samples were drawn from NOA16, a multicentre, single-arm, open-label phase I trial in Germany that tested a mutant IDH1 peptide vaccine in humans for the first time. The DNeasy Blood and Tissue Kit was used to extract genomic DNA from EDTA blood for TCRB sequencing.

This chain joins TRBV7-9 to TRBJ1-3; matching of 5 bases hints at TRBD1 as the D gene. Sample: PBMCs, taken from a glioma patient whose treatment included an IDH1 peptide vaccine. The clonotype was recovered from a man aged 25-45 years with glioma. Some clones in this sample may be carry-over from other donors' samples. The CDR3 corresponds to CASSLGQGNTIYF. In nucleotide form, the sequence is TGTGCCAGCAGCTTAGGACAGGGAAACACCATATATTTT.